These 26 T cell receptor beta chains were sequenced from one sample in a study of blood T cell repertoires in COVID-19. The table came from immunoSEQ multiplex PCR; TCRdb's copy has only in-frame clones and leaves some out. The profile shows fewer than 20,000 clones, more than 70% of them singletons. The sequencing input was PBMCs or T cells enriched from blood (not recorded which). These receptors all come from a woman aged 25 to 45 who had recovered from COVID-19.

The gene calls are TRBV9 and TRBJ2-2; D remains ambiguous. The germline V gene has CDR1 SGDLS and CDR2 YYNGEE. The CDR3 sequence is 15 residues long. V was trimmed by 0 bases and J by 5 bases, leaving 11 bases between them. Here the CDR3 reads CASSVEAVQTGELFF. The CDR3 DNA sequence: TGTGCCAGCAGCGTAGAGGCGGTACAAACCGGGGAGCTGTTTTTT.

This clone has just a few counts. The CDR3 sequence is CASSWDREGNNDEQFF. The CDR3 DNA follows: TGTGCCAGCAGTTGGGACAGGGAAGGGAACAACGATGAGCAGTTCTTC. The chain is built from TRBV2 and TRBJ2-1; 9 positions agree with TRBD1. The V segment lost 5 bases and the J segment 8 bases; nucleotides outside the gene matches: 13. The CDR3 loop spans 16 amino acids. Germline lookup yields CDR1 SNHLY and CDR2 FYNNEI.

CDR3 region: CASSLFGPLAGGTYYEQYF. CDR3 in DNA: TGTGCCAGCAGTTTATTTGGTCCCCTAGCGGGGGGCACCTACTACGAGCAGTACTTC. The chain joins TRBV27 to TRBJ2-7; 11 bases match TRBD2. There are 19 residues in the CDR3. V shed 1 base, J shed 3 bases, and the junction held 14 bases outside the gene matches. Germline CDR1 is MNHEY and CDR2 is SMNVEV (reference sequence).

The table lists this clone with a count of one. The rearrangement links TRBV6-5 to TRBJ1-2; D is perhaps TRBD1 (5 bases). The V end was cut by 6 bases, the J end by 2 bases, with 16 bases between. The CDR3 has 15 amino acids. Germline CDR1 MNHEY, CDR2 SVGAGI. The CDR3 DNA is TGTGCCAGCAGACGGGGAGGGGCCGGGAACTATGGCTACACCTTC. Encoded protein: CASRRGGAGNYGYTF.

V and J are TRBV4-1 and TRBJ2-4, with D possibly being TRBD1 (6 bases). The germline V gene has CDR1 MGHRA and CDR2 YSYEKL. This CDR3 region has 15 residues. V lost 0 bases to trimming and J lost 1 base, with 7 bases between them. CDR3 amino acids: CASSQDRGAKNIQYF. Written as DNA, the CDR3 is TGCGCCAGCAGCCAAGATAGGGGGGCCAAAAACATTCAGTACTTC.

J is TRBJ2-1 and V is TRBV4-3; tentative D call: TRBD2 (7 bases). The CDR3 length is 16 residues. Trimming left V 0 bases short and J 9 bases short, with 18 bases between. Germline CDR1 is LGHNA and CDR2 is YSLEER. The DNA of the CDR3 is TGCGCCAGCAGCCAAGAGTGGCCTTTGGGGGGGCGTGAGCAGTTCTTC. Translation gives CASSQEWPLGGREQFF.

The rearrangement uses TRBV30 and TRBJ2-6; no definite D call. The CDR3 is 12 residues long. Germline V gene sequence: CDR1 GTSNPN, CDR2 SVGIG (reference sequence). The V end was cut by 4 bases, the J end by 1 base, with 2 bases between. The CDR3 coding sequence is TGTGCCTGGATATCTGGGGCCAACGTCCTGACTTTC. Its protein is CAWISGANVLTF.

This rearrangement joins TRBV2 to TRBJ1-3; possible D gene TRBD1, 6 bases. The germline V gene encodes CDR1 SNHLY and CDR2 FYNNEI. The CDR3 is made up of 16 amino acids. V was pared by 4 bases and J by 0 bases, with 13 bases between. The CDR3 nucleotides are TGTGCCAGCAGTGTCAAGGGGACAAACTCTGGAAACACCATATATTTT. Its translation is CASSVKGTNSGNTIYF. The full variable domain, in which reference TRBV2 and TRBJ1-3 provide the parts outside the CDR3, is EPEVTQTPSHQVTQMGQEVILRCVPISNHLYFYWYRQILGQKVEFLVSFYNNEISEKSEIFDDQFSVERPDGSNFTLKIRSTKLEDSAMYFCASSVKGTNSGNTIYFGEGSWLTVV.

Only a few counts were recorded for this clone. The chain couples TRBV19 to TRBJ1-5; D is possibly TRBD1 (5 bases). CDR3 length: 14 amino acids. Trimming pared 5 bases from V and 6 bases from J, leaving 14 bases between. The germline V gene has CDR1 LNHDA and CDR2 SQIVND (reference sequence). The CDR3 DNA follows: TGTGCCAGTAGTCTCAGGGCCTGGGGTCAGCCCCAGCATTTT. It translates to CASSLRAWGQPQHF. The variable domain in full, with the rest retrieved from reference TRBV19 and TRBJ1-5, is DGGITQSPKYLFRKEGQNVTLSCEQNLNHDAMYWYRQDPGQGLRLIYYSQIVNDFQKGDIAEGYSVSREKKESFPLTVTSAQKNPTAFYLCASSLRAWGQPQHFGDGTRLSIL.

J is TRBJ1-1 and V is TRBV28; D gene unclear. Trimming took off 6 bases at V and 0 bases at J, with 8 bases between the two ends. Per the germline V gene, CDR1 is MDHEN and CDR2 is SYDVKM. CDR3 length equals 13 residues. The CDR3 nucleotides are TGTGCCAGCAGCCCCCAGATGAACACTGAAGCTTTCTTT. It specifies CASSPQMNTEAFF.

V gene TRBV2 combines with J gene TRBJ2-1, with TRBD1 identical over 12 bases. Germline V lookup: CDR1 SNHLY, CDR2 FYNNEI. V lost 6 bases to trimming and J lost 10 bases; unmatched junction nucleotides: 4. The CDR3 spans 13 residues. The CDR3 region is CASRAGTGGEQFF. CDR3 nucleotide sequence: TGTGCCAGCAGAGCCGGGACAGGGGGCGAGCAGTTCTTC.

This chain links TRBV7-3 with TRBJ1-2, with TRBD1 as a possible D gene (5 bases). The germline V gene encodes CDR1 SGHTA and CDR2 FQGTGA. CDR3 length equals 13 residues. V was cut by 4 bases and J by 4 bases, with 10 bases left in between. CDR3 nucleotide sequence: TGTGCCAGCAGCTCTATGGGGGGCTATGGCTACACCTTC. This encodes CASSSMGGYGYTF.

In its sample, this clone was seen a few times. This chain uses TRBV4-1 with TRBJ1-4; the match to TRBD1 covers 9 bases. Germline trimming cut 1 base from V and 5 bases from J; bases unmatched to any gene: 2. The CDR3 spans 15 residues. The germline V gene has CDR1 MGHRA and CDR2 YSYEKL. CDR3 nucleotide sequence: TGCGCCAGCAGCCAAGTCGGGACAGGGAATGAAAAACTGTTTTTT. It specifies CASSQVGTGNEKLFF.

The V gene is TRBV24-1, the J gene TRBJ1-5, with 12 bases identical to TRBD1. The CDR3 spans 14 residues. Germline CDR1 is KGHDR and CDR2 is SFDVKD. J gave up 7 bases and V 4 bases, and 1 base lay outside the gene matches. CDR3 coding DNA: TGTGCCACCAGTGAAGGGACAGGGGGCCAGCCCCAGCATTTT. This translates into CATSEGTGGQPQHF.

The CDR3 DNA sequence: TGTGCCAGGGATGGGTTTGTTTGGGCCACAGATACGCAGTATTTT. Translating gives CARDGFVWATDTQYF. The rearrangement uses TRBV21-1 and TRBJ2-3; TRBD1 reflects the table's D call only, with no check against the DNA. TRBV21-1 is a documented pseudogene. This CDR3 is 15 amino acids long.

The CDR3 loop is CASSFPDSYEQYF. The CDR3 nucleotides read TGTGCCAGCAGTTTCCCGGACAGCTACGAGCAGTACTTC. V usage is TRBV12-3 or TRBV12-4 and J usage is TRBJ2-7; D is perhaps TRBD1 (6 bases). V lost 3 bases and J 3 bases, leaving 9 bases between the germline ends. The CDR3 loop spans 13 amino acids.

This clone was seen a single time. The chain has TRBV19 and TRBJ2-5; D gene uncertain. The length of the CDR3 is 12 residues. Germline CDR1 LNHDA, CDR2 SQIVND (reference sequence). The V gene lost 3 bases and the J gene lost 5 bases, with 7 bases spanning the gap. In nucleotides, the CDR3 is TGTGCCAGTAGTATCGCAGGCGAGACCCAGTACTTC. Translated, it gives CASSIAGETQYF.

The chain recombines TRBV11-3 with TRBJ2-5; 10 nucleotides line up with TRBD2. V shed 1 base, J shed 1 base, and the junction held 3 bases outside the gene matches. CDR3 size: 16 residues. Germline CDR1 and CDR2: SGHNT and YENEEA. The CDR3 bases are TGTGCCAGCAGCTTAGGGGCTAGCGGGGGCCAAGAGACCCAGTACTTC. This codes for CASSLGASGGQETQYF. The full variable domain, with the rest looked up from reference TRBV11-3 and TRBJ2-5, is EAGVVQSPRYKIIEKKQPVAFWCNPISGHNTLYWYLQNLGQGPELLIRYENEEAVDDSQLPKDRFSAERLKGVDSTLKIQPAELGDSAVYLCASSLGASGGQETQYFGPGTRLLVL.

This clone was found once. This chain connects TRBV10-2 to TRBJ1-1; no definite D call. The CDR3 runs to 15 residues. CDR1 is WSHSY and CDR2 is SAAADI in the germline V gene. V was shortened by 0 bases and J by 6 bases, with 14 bases between the two germline ends. The CDR3, as DNA: TGCGCCAGCAGTGAGTCAAGGTTTTTCCAGGCTGAAGCTTTCTTT. Translated, it gives CASSESRFFQAEAFF.

V is TRBV4-3 and J is TRBJ2-2; 8 bases align to TRBD1. Germline CDR1 is LGHNA and CDR2 is YSLEER. The J segment lost 8 bases and the V segment lost 0 bases, leaving 5 bases of the junction unmatched. This CDR3 spans 15 amino acids. DNA for the CDR3: TGCGCCAGCAGCCAAGACCAGGGGGCCAAGGGGGAGCTGTTTTTT. Translated: CASSQDQGAKGELFF.

The chain has TRBV6-1 and TRBJ2-2, with 10 bases identical to TRBD1. V was clipped by 4 bases and J by 0 bases; unmatched bases: 8. Germline V CDR1 and CDR2: MNHNS, SASEGT. CDR3 size: 18 residues. CDR3 coding DNA: TGTGCCAGCAGTGTCGGAGGGACAGGGGCCCCGAACACCGGGGAGCTGTTTTTT. Translation gives CASSVGGTGAPNTGELFF.

The chain links TRBV14 to TRBJ1-3; D might be TRBD1 (5 bases). Germline V gives CDR1 SGHDN, CDR2 FVKESK. This CDR3 comprises 14 residues. The V end lost 4 bases, the J end lost 0 bases, and 7 bases lay between the germline ends. CDR3 amino acids: CASSRQSSGNTIYF. CDR3 sequence (DNA): TGTGCCAGCAGCCGACAGTCCTCTGGAAACACCATATATTTT.

The V gene is TRBV30, the J gene TRBJ1-1; no reliable D call. The CDR3 covers 12 residues. Trimming removed 4 bases at V and 8 bases at J, with 14 bases between. Germline CDR1 and CDR2: GTSNPN and SVGIG (reference sequence). The CDR3 spells CAWTTGIGEAFF. CDR3 DNA sequence: TGTGCCTGGACTACCGGGATCGGGGAAGCTTTCTTT.

Here the CDR3 DNA reads TGTGCCTGGAGTGCGATAGGTCGGGATTCACCCCTCCACTTT. Amino acid sequence: CAWSAIGRDSPLHF. The chain joins TRBV30 to TRBJ1-6, with D uncertain. V dropped 1 base and J dropped 8 bases, with 12 bases sitting between them. Looked up from germline, CDR1 is GTSNPN and CDR2 is SVGIG (reference sequence). The CDR3 has 14 residues.

CDR3 sequence reads: CASSVGGATPEQFF. The CDR3 DNA sequence: TGTGCCAGCAGCGTAGGTGGAGCAACCCCCGAGCAGTTCTTC. The chain carries TRBV9 and TRBJ2-1; no firm D call. V was clipped by 0 bases and J by 10 bases, with 14 bases between them. Germline CDR1 is SGDLS and CDR2 is YYNGEE. CDR3 length equals 14 residues.

V gene TRBV19 combines with J gene TRBJ2-6; 7 nucleotides line up with TRBD1. Germline V gene sequence: CDR1 LNHDA, CDR2 SQIVND (reference sequence). CDR3 length: 14 amino acids. V shed 6 bases and J 4 bases; nucleotides not matched to a gene: 3. CDR3: CASRQGPGANVLTF. Here the CDR3 DNA reads TGTGCCAGTAGACAGGGGCCAGGGGCCAACGTCCTGACTTTC.